Listed here are 20 T cell receptor beta chains from one sample, sequenced in a study of beta chain features in type 1 diabetes. Their cognate antigens are unknown. Findings and limits, study-wide: Significant though moderate, a shortening of TCRB CDR3s appeared in all four CD4+ subsets of Type 1 diabetes patients.

The authors reverse transcribed all of the isolated RNA, so sequencing captured expressed TCRB transcripts. Clones were read by immunoSEQ multiplex PCR, and TCRdb kept only the in-frame ones, dropping some. The data contain around 160,000 clones, roughly 9% of them seen just once; the ten biggest clones take up roughly 0.7%. Sample: central memory CD4+ T cells from blood. These receptors were taken from a young woman with type 1 diabetes.

V is TRBV7-3 and J is TRBJ1-2, with D maybe TRBD1 (5 bases). The CDR3 is 15 residues long. V gave up 5 bases and J gave up 2 bases, with 15 bases separating them. Germline V gene data show CDR1 as SGHTA and CDR2 as FQGTGA. The CDR3 sequence is CASSAAQGYNYGYTF. The CDR3 DNA follows: TGTGCCAGCAGCGCGGCCCAGGGTTACAACTATGGCTACACCTTC.

This clone turned up a few times. V and J are TRBV11-2 and TRBJ2-3; 8 bases line up with TRBD2. V gave up 3 bases and J gave up 2 bases; unmatched junction bases: 10. CDR3 length equals 17 residues. Germline CDR1 is SGHAT and CDR2 is FQNNGV. The chain's CDR3 is CASSFLLAGGFTDTQYF. CDR3 DNA: TGTGCCAGCAGCTTCCTCCTGGCGGGAGGTTTCACAGATACGCAGTATTTT.

The genes are TRBV5-4 and TRBJ1-2; weak D call: TRBD1 (5 bases). The CDR3 is made up of 14 amino acids. From germline, CDR1 is SGHNT and CDR2 YYREEE (reference sequence). V was trimmed by 4 bases and J by 1 base, leaving 11 bases between them. CDR3 coding DNA: TGTGCCAGCAGCCCTCCCGGGGGTAACTATGGCTACACCTTC. As protein: CASSPPGGNYGYTF.

A few counts support this clone. This chain joins TRBV7-9 and TRBJ2-7, with 10 bases fitting TRBD2. This CDR3 comprises 16 residues. Germline CDR1 and CDR2: SEHNR and FQNEAQ (reference sequence). V trimming: 5 bases; J trimming: 0 bases; junction bases outside the gene matches: 7. The CDR3 DNA is TGTGCCAGCAGCAAGACGTCTAGCGGGAGCTCCTACGAGCAGTACTTC. Translation gives CASSKTSSGSSYEQYF.

This chain uses TRBV4-2 with TRBJ1-5; D may be TRBD1 (6 bases). Germline V lookup: CDR1 LGHNA, CDR2 YNFKEQ. CDR3 length: 13 amino acids. With 0 bases removed from V and 7 bases from J, the gap between germline ends came to 7 bases. The CDR3 sequence is CASSQDQGQPQHF. CDR3 sequence (DNA): TGTGCCAGCAGCCAAGATCAGGGGCAGCCCCAGCATTTT.

This chain joins TRBV18 and TRBJ1-1; TRBD1 matches 11 bases. The CDR3 loop spans 16 amino acids. V lost 2 bases to trimming and J lost 3 bases; unmatched junction nucleotides: 5. Germline CDR1 reads KGHSH; CDR2 reads LQKENI. This chain's CDR3 is CASSPTGQGVDTEAFF. Written as DNA, the CDR3 is TGTGCCAGCTCACCAACGGGACAGGGGGTCGACACTGAAGCTTTCTTT.

This clone was recorded a few times. This chain joins TRBV4-1 and TRBJ2-3; 14 bases map to TRBD2. V shed 4 bases, J shed 3 bases, and the junction held 9 bases outside the gene matches. The CDR3 runs to 18 residues. CDR1 MGHRA and CDR2 YSYEKL come from the germline V gene. CDR3 amino acids: CASSRKTGLAGATDTQYF. CDR3 in DNA: TGCGCCAGCAGCCGAAAGACGGGACTAGCGGGAGCGACAGATACGCAGTATTTT.

Here the CDR3 reads CASSVAPSADTQYF. The CDR3 coding sequence is TGTGCCAGCAGCGTAGCTCCGAGTGCAGATACGCAGTATTTT. The chain couples TRBV9 to TRBJ2-3, with D hard to call. Trimming pared 0 bases from V and 4 bases from J, leaving 9 bases between. This CDR3 spans 14 amino acids. Germline V gene sequence: CDR1 SGDLS, CDR2 YYNGEE.

The chain recombines TRBV6-1 with TRBJ1-1; possibly TRBD1 for D (5 bases). V was pared by 2 bases and J by 7 bases, with 17 bases between. Germline lookup yields CDR1 MNHNS and CDR2 SASEGT. The CDR3 covers 15 residues. The CDR3 region has the DNA TGTGCCAGCAGTGAACAGGGTTTCGCAGACATTGAAGCTTTCTTT. As protein: CASSEQGFADIEAFF.

V gene TRBV14 combines with J gene TRBJ2-7; 16 positions match TRBD2. J was trimmed by 9 bases and V by 4 bases; bases with no gene match: 9. This CDR3 is built from 16 residues. CDR1 is SGHDN, CDR2 FVKESK, per germline. CDR3 nucleotide sequence: TGTGCCAGCAGCCGAACCGGGACTAGCGGGAGGGCCTGGCAGTACTTC. Amino acid sequence: CASSRTGTSGRAWQYF.

The sample holds a few counts of this clone. The chain couples TRBV6-5 to TRBJ2-7; 7 nucleotides line up with TRBD2. This CDR3 comprises 14 residues. Trimming at V came to 2 bases and at J to 6 bases, leaving 7 bases not matched to a gene. Germline V CDR1 and CDR2: MNHEY, SVGAGI. DNA of the CDR3: TGTGCCAGCAGTTACGACGTACTAGCGCGCGAGCAGTACTTC. This codes for CASSYDVLAREQYF.

This clone has just a few counts. V is TRBV30 and J is TRBJ2-1; maybe TRBD1 (5 bases). This CDR3 has 16 residues. Trimming removed 4 bases at V and 6 bases at J, with 22 bases between. Germline values: CDR1 GTSNPN, CDR2 SVGIG (reference sequence). The CDR3 region has the DNA TGTGCCTGGACCAGTTCAGGGCTAGGCCCGGGCAATGAGCAGTTCTTC. This codes for CAWTSSGLGPGNEQFF.

The V and J genes are TRBV30 and TRBJ2-7; no reliable D call. Germline loops: CDR1 GTSNPN, CDR2 SVGIG (reference sequence). The CDR3 extends over 13 amino acids. The ends were cut back, 3 bases at V and 4 bases at J, with 13 bases in the middle. This CDR3 reads CAWSYLEAYEQYF. CDR3 coding DNA: TGTGCCTGGAGCTACCTCGAGGCGTACGAGCAGTACTTC.

The genes are TRBV19 and TRBJ1-5; unclear D gene. The V gene lost 4 bases and the J gene lost 4 bases, with 8 bases spanning the gap. The CDR3 spans 13 residues. Germline loops: CDR1 LNHDA, CDR2 SQIVND (reference sequence). The DNA of the CDR3 is TGTGCCAGTAGTACCCAGACAAATCAGCCCCAGCATTTT. Amino acids: CASSTQTNQPQHF. The full variable domain, completed using reference TRBV19 and TRBJ1-5, is DGGITQSPKYLFRKEGQNVTLSCEQNLNHDAMYWYRQDPGQGLRLIYYSQIVNDFQKGDIAEGYSVSREKKESFPLTVTSAQKNPTAFYLCASSTQTNQPQHFGDGTRLSIL.

The rearrangement uses TRBV5-1 and TRBJ1-4; 9 bases are a match to TRBD1. With 4 bases clipped from V and 5 bases from J, the junction kept 3 bases outside the gene matches. Germline V gives CDR1 SGHRS, CDR2 YFSETQ. The CDR3 has 14 amino acids. CDR3 protein: CASSAGQGNEKLFF. The CDR3, as DNA: TGCGCCAGCAGCGCAGGACAGGGGAATGAAAAACTGTTTTTT.

This chain links TRBV29-1 with TRBJ2-1; possible D gene TRBD1, 6 bases. Looked up from germline, CDR1 is SQVTM and CDR2 is ANQGSEA. Trimming removed 6 bases at V and 5 bases at J, with 11 bases between. The length of the CDR3 is 12 residues. CDR3 coding DNA: TGCAGCGTGGACAGTGTCCACAATGAGCAGTTCTTC. It yields the protein CSVDSVHNEQFF.

This clone has just a few counts. The rearrangement uses TRBV19 and TRBJ2-3, with 11 nucleotides matching TRBD1. The CDR3 sequence is 14 residues long. Germline V gene lookup returns CDR1 LNHDA and CDR2 SQIVND (reference sequence). Losses at the gene ends were 11 bases for V and 0 bases for J; bases not matched to a gene: 4. CDR3 DNA sequence: TGTGCCGTCGGACAGGGGGCGAGCACAGATACGCAGTATTTT. Translated, it gives CAVGQGASTDTQYF.

The chain has TRBV28 and TRBJ1-1; no clear D. The V end lost 4 bases, the J end lost 11 bases, and 20 bases lay between the germline ends. Germline loops: CDR1 MDHEN, CDR2 SYDVKM. This CDR3 is 14 amino acids long. As DNA, the CDR3 is TGTGCCAGCAGTTCAGCCGGGGAGGGAAGGGCTGCTTTCTTT. Amino acids: CASSSAGEGRAAFF.

The chain combines TRBV9 with TRBJ1-1, with TRBD1 matching 7 bases. V was clipped by 3 bases and J by 8 bases; unmatched bases: 4. The CDR3 covers 12 residues. The V gene's germline CDR1 is SGDLS and CDR2 YYNGEE. CDR3 bases: TGTGCCAGCAGCGAGCGGACAGGCGAAGCTTTCTTT. The encoded protein is CASSERTGEAFF. Together with reference TRBV9 and TRBJ1-1, the CDR3 gives the full variable domain: DSGVTQTPKHLITATGQRVTLRCSPRSGDLSVYWYQQSLDQGLQFLIQYYNGEERAKGNILERFSAQQFPDLHSELNLSSLELGDSALYFCASSERTGEAFFGQGTRLTVV.

This clone was recorded at least ten times. This chain uses TRBV18 with TRBJ2-6, with D perhaps TRBD1 (6 bases). CDR3 length equals 16 residues. Trimming cost V 6 bases and J 0 bases, with 12 bases left between them. Per the germline V gene, CDR1 is KGHSH and CDR2 is LQKENI. CDR3 nucleotides: TGTGCCAGCTCCCCCTCCAGGGGCTCTGGGGCCAACGTCCTGACTTTC. Its translation is CASSPSRGSGANVLTF.